The table lists the clone carrying this T cell receptor (beta chain) with a few counts. Antigen specificity is unknown. This entry belongs to a study of spatial heterogeneity in lung cancer. For the study at large: Alpha-chain sequences were detected in numbers that were consistently lower than beta-chain sequences. The average appearance count of each unique TCR and UMI combination in raw reads was more than 9.5.

Time point defined: sample taken at primary tumor resection. TCR cDNA molecules each had a unique molecular identifier. One entry per CDR3 protein, called by TCRdb with MiXCR from the 5' RACE reads. In the table there are more than 60,000 distinct CDR3 sequences, approximately 8.1% of which are singletons. General study findings and limits: Follow-up blood showed ubiquitous expanded tumor TCRs less than blood at resection did.

Trimming took off 3 bases at V and 2 bases at J, with 8 bases between the two ends. The germline V gene encodes CDR1 LNHDA and CDR2 SQIVND (reference sequence). There are 13 residues in the CDR3. The input for sequencing was PBMCs, taken at surgery. The rearrangement joins TRBV19 to TRBJ2-7; D is possibly TRBD1 or TRBD2 (5 bases each). The sequence derives from a male donor with early-stage non-small cell lung cancer. As DNA, the CDR3 is TGTGCCAGTAGTATGAGGGGCCCCTACGAGCAGTACTTC. Translation gives CASSMRGPYEQYF. The full variable domain, with the rest looked up from reference TRBV19 and TRBJ2-7, is DGGITQSPKYLFRKEGQNVTLSCEQNLNHDAMYWYRQDPGQGLRLIYYSQIVNDFQKGDIAEGYSVSREKKESFPLTVTSAQKNPTAFYLCASSMRGPYEQYFGPGTRLTVT.